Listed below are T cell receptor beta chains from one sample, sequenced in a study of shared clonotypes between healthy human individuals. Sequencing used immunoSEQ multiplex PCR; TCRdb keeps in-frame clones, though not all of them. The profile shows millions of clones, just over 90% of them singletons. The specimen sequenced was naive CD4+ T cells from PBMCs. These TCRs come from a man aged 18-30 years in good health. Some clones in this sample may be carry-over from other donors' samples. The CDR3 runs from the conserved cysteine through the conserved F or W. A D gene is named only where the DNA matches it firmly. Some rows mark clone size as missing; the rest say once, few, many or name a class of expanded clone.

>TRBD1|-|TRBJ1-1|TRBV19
CASSIPRQGMRTEAFF
TGTGCCAGTAGTATCCCAAGACAGGGAATGCGGACTGAAGCTTTCTTT
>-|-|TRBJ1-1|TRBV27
CASSSLQIWGRAYNTEAFF
TGTGCCAGCAGTTCTCTACAGATCTGGGGCAGGGCATACAACACTGAAGCTTTCTTT
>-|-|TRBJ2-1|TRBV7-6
CASSLETYYNEQFF
TGTGCCAGCAGCTTAGAGACCTACTACAATGAGCAGTTCTTC
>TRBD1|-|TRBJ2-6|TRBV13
CASSYIGDRVLSGANVLTF
TGTGCCAGCAGCTATATTGGGGACAGGGTCCTCTCTGGGGCCAACGTCCTGACTTTC
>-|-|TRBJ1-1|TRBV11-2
CASSLFTEAFF
TGTGCCAGCAGCTTATTCACTGAAGCTTTCTTT
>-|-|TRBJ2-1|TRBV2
CASGRERDTYNEQFF
TGTGCCAGCGGGAGAGAACGGGATACCTACAATGAGCAGTTCTTC
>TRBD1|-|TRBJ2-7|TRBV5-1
CASSRGQGALHEQYF
TGCGCCAGCAGCCGAGGACAGGGGGCGTTACACGAGCAGTACTTC
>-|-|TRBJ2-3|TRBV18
CASSLTGTPPGRTDTQYF
TGTGCCAGCTCACTAACCGGGACTCCGCCCGGGAGAACAGATACGCAGTATTTT
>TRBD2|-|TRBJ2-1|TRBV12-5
CASGLGLAASYNEQFF
TGTGCTAGTGGCCTGGGACTAGCGGCCTCCTACAATGAGCAGTTCTTC
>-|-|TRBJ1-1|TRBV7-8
CASSFDLVTEAFF
TGTGCCAGCAGCTTTGATTTAGTCACTGAAGCTTTCTTT
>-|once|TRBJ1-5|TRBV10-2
CASSGWGNQPQHF
TGCGCCAGCAGTGGCTGGGGCAATCAGCCCCAGCATTTT
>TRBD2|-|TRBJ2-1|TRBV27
CASRRRGGLAGGGKFF
TGTGCCAGCAGACGGCGGGGGGGACTAGCGGGAGGAGGGAAGTTCTTC
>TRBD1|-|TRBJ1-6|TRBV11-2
CASSSIQGQGNSPLHF
TGTGCCAGCAGCTCCATCCAGGGACAGGGAAATTCACCCCTCCACTTT
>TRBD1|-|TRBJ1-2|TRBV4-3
CASSPLGRGDGYTF
TGCGCCAGCAGCCCACTGGGCAGGGGGGATGGCTACACCTTC
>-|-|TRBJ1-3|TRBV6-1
CASSARRVSSGNTIYF
TGTGCCAGCAGTGCACGACGGGTTAGCTCTGGAAACACCATATATTTT
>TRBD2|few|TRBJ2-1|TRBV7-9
CASSLWPSGGRVEQFF
TGTGCCAGCAGCTTATGGCCTAGCGGGGGCAGGGTTGAGCAGTTCTTC
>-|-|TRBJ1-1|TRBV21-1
CASSKVEGTTEAFF
TGTGCCAGCAGCAAAGTGGAGGGAACCACTGAAGCTTTCTTT
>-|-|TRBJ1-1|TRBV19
CASSIAMRQAAFF
TGTGCCAGTAGTATTGCAATGCGGCAGGCAGCTTTCTTT
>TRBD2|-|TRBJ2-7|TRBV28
CASRQAGDEQYF
TGTGCCAGCAGGCAAGCGGGAGACGAGCAGTACTTC
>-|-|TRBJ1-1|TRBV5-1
CASSIQIMNTEAFF
TGCGCCAGCAGCATACAGATTATGAACACTGAAGCTTTCTTT
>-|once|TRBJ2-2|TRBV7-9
CASSPRQTGELFF
TGTGCCAGCAGCCCACGACAAACCGGGGAGCTGTTTTTT
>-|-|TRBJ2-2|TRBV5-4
CASSQAGWDTGELFF
TGTGCCAGCAGCCAAGCGGGTTGGGACACCGGGGAGCTGTTTTTT
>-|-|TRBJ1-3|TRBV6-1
CASSELGGVLSGNTIYF
TGTGCCAGCAGTGAATTAGGGGGGGTACTTTCCGGAAACACCATATATTTT
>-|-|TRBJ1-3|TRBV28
CASSFSKTGNTIYF
TGTGCCAGCAGTTTCTCTAAGACTGGAAACACCATATATTTT
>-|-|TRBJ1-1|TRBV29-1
CSVEGDRYTEAFF
TGCAGCGTTGAAGGAGACAGGTACACTGAAGCTTTCTTT
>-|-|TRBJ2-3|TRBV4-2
CASSQDSWALSKSTDTQYF
TGTGCCAGCAGCCAAGATAGTTGGGCCCTTAGTAAAAGCACAGATACGCAGTATTTT
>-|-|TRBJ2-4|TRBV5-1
CASSLDGVAKNIQYF
TGCGCCAGCAGCTTGGACGGGGTGGCCAAAAACATTCAGTACTTC
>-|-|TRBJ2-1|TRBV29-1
CSVADLPGREYEQFF
TGCAGCGTTGCAGACTTACCGGGAAGAGAGTATGAGCAGTTCTTC
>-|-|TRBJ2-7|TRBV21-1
CASHPKAAYEQYF
TGTGCCTCCCACCCTAAGGCTGCCTACGAGCAGTACTTC
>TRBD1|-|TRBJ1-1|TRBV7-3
CASSSRTGEAFF
TGTGCCAGCAGCTCAAGGACAGGTGAAGCTTTCTTT
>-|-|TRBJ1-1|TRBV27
CASSLARHQMEAFF
TGTGCCAGCAGCTTAGCCCGACATCAGATGGAAGCTTTCTTT
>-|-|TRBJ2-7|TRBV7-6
CASSPRTRSYEQYF
TGTGCCAGCAGCCCCCGGACACGGAGCTACGAGCAGTACTTC
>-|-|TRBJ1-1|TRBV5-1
CASSTGQNTEAFF
TGCGCCAGCAGCACTGGACAGAACACTGAAGCTTTCTTT
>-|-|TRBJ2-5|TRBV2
CASSLYQETQYF
TGTGCCAGCAGCCTTTACCAAGAGACCCAGTACTTC
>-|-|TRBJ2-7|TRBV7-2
CASSWKGTDYEQYF
TGTGCCAGCAGCTGGAAGGGTACAGACTACGAGCAGTACTTC
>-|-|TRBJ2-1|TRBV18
CASSPPDHPGNEQFF
TGTGCCAGCTCACCACCGGATCATCCCGGGAATGAGCAGTTCTTC
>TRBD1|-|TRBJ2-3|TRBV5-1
CASSPRTGDTDTQYF
TGCGCCAGCAGCCCCCGGACAGGGGACACAGATACGCAGTATTTT
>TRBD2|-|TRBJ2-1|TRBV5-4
CASSTSGRRSYNEQFF
TGTGCCAGCAGCACTAGCGGGAGACGATCCTACAATGAGCAGTTCTTC
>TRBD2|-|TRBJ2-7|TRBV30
CAWSVGVAGGVEQYF
TGTGCCTGGAGTGTAGGGGTAGCGGGAGGGGTCGAGCAGTACTTC
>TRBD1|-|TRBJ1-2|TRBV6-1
CASSPRGGAGYGYTF
TGTGCCAGCAGTCCCAGGGGGGGCGCGGGGTATGGCTACACCTTC
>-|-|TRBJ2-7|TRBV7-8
CASSSARGPRWQYF
TGTGCCAGCAGCTCAGCCCGGGGGCCGAGGTGGCAGTACTTC
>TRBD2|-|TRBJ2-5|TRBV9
CASSGGLFQTQYF
TGTGCCAGCAGCGGGGGACTATTTCAGACCCAGTACTTC
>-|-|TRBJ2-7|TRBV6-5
CASSYSGSYGAFEQYF
TGTGCCAGCAGTTACTCAGGCAGTTACGGCGCGTTCGAGCAGTACTTC
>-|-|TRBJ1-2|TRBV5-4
CASTPLEGPYGYTF
TGTGCCAGCACCCCGTTGGAGGGGCCCTATGGCTACACCTTC
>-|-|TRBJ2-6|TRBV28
CASSSGGLSGANVLTF
TGTGCCAGCAGTTCCGGGGGCCTCTCTGGGGCCAACGTCCTGACTTTC
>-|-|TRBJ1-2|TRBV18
CASSRNRDARPSNYGYTF
TGTGCCAGCTCGCGAAACCGGGACGCGCGACCATCTAACTATGGCTACACCTTC
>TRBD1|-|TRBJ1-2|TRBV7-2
CASRDRAHYGYTF
TGTGCCAGCAGAGACAGGGCCCACTATGGCTACACCTTC
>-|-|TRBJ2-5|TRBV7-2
CASSSPYTETQYF
TGTGCCAGCAGCTCCCCCTATACGGAGACCCAGTACTTC
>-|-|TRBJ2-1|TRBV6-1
CASRGGRRDIF
TGTGCCAGCAGAGGGGGAAGACGGGATATCTTC
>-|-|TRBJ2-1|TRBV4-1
CASSQARGAYNEQFF
TGCGCCAGCAGCCAAGCCCGGGGGGCGTACAATGAGCAGTTCTTC
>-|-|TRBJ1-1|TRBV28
CASSPWGRVNTEAFF
TGTGCCAGCAGTCCGTGGGGTCGGGTGAACACTGAAGCTTTCTTT
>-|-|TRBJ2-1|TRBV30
CAWSPTPSRDGNEQFF
TGTGCCTGGAGTCCGACCCCCTCTAGGGATGGTAATGAGCAGTTCTTC
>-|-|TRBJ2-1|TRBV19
CASSSLGGLYNEQFF
TGTGCCAGTAGTTCCCTGGGAGGACTTTACAATGAGCAGTTCTTC
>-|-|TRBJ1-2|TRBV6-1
CASRVSPQVSYTF
TGTGCCAGCAGGGTGAGCCCCCAAGTAAGCTACACCTTC
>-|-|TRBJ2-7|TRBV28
CASRLGGTATYEQYF
TGTGCCAGCAGGCTTGGCGGGACAGCTACCTACGAGCAGTACTTC
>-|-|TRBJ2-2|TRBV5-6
CASSPHLGGTGELFF
TGTGCCAGCAGCCCCCACCTCGGGGGTACCGGGGAGCTGTTTTTT
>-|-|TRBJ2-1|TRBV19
CASSPTGSAPHNEQFF
TGTGCCAGTAGTCCGACAGGATCTGCGCCCCACAATGAGCAGTTCTTC